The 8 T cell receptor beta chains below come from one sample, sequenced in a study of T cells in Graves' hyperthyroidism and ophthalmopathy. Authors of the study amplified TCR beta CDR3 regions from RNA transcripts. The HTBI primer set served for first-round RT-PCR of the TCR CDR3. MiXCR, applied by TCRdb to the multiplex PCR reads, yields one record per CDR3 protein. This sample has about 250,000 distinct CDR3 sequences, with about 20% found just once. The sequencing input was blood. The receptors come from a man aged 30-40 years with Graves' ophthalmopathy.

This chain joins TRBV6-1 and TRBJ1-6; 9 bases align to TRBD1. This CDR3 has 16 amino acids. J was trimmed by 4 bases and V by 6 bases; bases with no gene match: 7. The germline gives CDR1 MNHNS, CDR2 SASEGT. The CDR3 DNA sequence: TGTGCCAGCAGACCTACAGGGGGCGGTTATAATTCACCCCTCCACTTT. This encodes CASRPTGGGYNSPLHF.

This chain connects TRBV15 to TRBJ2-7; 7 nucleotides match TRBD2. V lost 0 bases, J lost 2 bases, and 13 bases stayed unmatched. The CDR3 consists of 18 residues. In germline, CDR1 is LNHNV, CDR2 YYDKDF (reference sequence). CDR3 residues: CATSRDRMMAGAAYEQYF. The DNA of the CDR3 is TGTGCCACCAGCAGAGATCGGATGATGGCGGGAGCGGCCTACGAGCAGTACTTC. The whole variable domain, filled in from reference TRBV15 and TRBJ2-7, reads DAMVIQNPRYQVTQFGKPVTLSCSQTLNHNVMYWYQQKSSQAPKLLFHYYDKDFNNEADTPDNFQSRRPNTSFCFLDIRSPGLGDTAMYLCATSRDRMMAGAAYEQYFGPGTRLTVT.

DNA for the CDR3: TGCGCCAGCAGCTGGGTGGGGATCTACGAGCAGTACTTC. It encodes CASSWVGIYEQYF. The chain couples TRBV5-1 to TRBJ2-7; D ambiguous. The germline gives CDR1 SGHRS, CDR2 YFSETQ. The CDR3 contains 13 residues. V was cut by 3 bases and J by 3 bases, with 10 bases left in between.

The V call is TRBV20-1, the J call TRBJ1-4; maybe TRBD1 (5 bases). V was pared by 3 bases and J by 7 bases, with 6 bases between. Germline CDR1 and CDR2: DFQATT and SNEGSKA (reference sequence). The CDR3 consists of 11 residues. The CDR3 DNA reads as TGCAGTGCTAGGGGGCCTGAAAAACTGTTTTTT. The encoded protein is CSARGPEKLFF.

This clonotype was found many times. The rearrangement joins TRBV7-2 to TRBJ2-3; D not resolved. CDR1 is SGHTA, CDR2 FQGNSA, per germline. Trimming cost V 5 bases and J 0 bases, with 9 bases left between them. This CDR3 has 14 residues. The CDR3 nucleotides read TGTGCCAGCAGCCGAGGACCGAGCACAGATACGCAGTATTTT. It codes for CASSRGPSTDTQYF.

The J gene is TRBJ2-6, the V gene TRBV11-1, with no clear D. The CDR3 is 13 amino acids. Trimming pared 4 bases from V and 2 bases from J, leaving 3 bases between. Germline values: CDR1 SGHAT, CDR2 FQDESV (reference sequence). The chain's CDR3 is CASSSAGANVLTF. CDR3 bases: TGTGCCAGCAGCTCGGCTGGGGCCAACGTCCTGACTTTC.

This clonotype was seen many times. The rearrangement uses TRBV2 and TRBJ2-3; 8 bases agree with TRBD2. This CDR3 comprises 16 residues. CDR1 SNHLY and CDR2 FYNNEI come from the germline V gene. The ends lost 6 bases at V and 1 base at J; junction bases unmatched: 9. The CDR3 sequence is CASRTGTSRGTDTQYF. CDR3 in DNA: TGTGCCAGCAGGACCGGGACTAGTCGAGGCACAGATACGCAGTATTTT. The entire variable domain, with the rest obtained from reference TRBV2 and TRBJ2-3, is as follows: EPEVTQTPSHQVTQMGQEVILRCVPISNHLYFYWYRQILGQKVEFLVSFYNNEISEKSEIFDDQFSVERPDGSNFTLKIRSTKLEDSAMYFCASRTGTSRGTDTQYFGPGTRLTVL.

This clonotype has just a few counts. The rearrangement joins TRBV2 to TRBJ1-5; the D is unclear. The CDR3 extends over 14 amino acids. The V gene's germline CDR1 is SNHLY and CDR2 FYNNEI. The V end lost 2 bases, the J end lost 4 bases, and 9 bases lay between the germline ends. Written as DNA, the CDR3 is TGTGCCAGCAGTGAACTACGGGGAAATCAGCCCCAGCATTTT. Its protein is CASSELRGNQPQHF. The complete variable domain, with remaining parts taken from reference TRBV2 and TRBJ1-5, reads EPEVTQTPSHQVTQMGQEVILRCVPISNHLYFYWYRQILGQKVEFLVSFYNNEISEKSEIFDDQFSVERPDGSNFTLKIRSTKLEDSAMYFCASSELRGNQPQHFGDGTRLSIL.